The 20 T cell receptor beta chains presented below share a single source sample, sequenced in a study of cytomegalovirus exposure and HLA in healthy donors (dated by TCRdb to 2017 to 2019). Library generation was performed with the immunoSEQ multiplex PCR assay. For the multiplex PCR, a mixture combining 60 forward primers for TCR Vbeta segments and 13 reverse primers for TCR Jbeta segments was used. TCRdb stores this immuneACCESS table with in-frame sequences only. Part of the clones is absent; in the studies checked, under half of the shortfall reflects unresolved V genes, and no reason is known for the rest. The table for this sample lists about 120,000 clones; approximately 65% of them were counted only once. The top ten clones comprise 1.5% of the sample. Sequenced sample: PBMCs. The receptors originated from a man aged 18 to 35 in good health and CMV-seronegative.

This rearrangement joins TRBV4-1 to TRBJ2-2, with D maybe TRBD1 (6 bases). Trimming took 1 base from V and 4 from J, leaving 10 bases between them. Per the germline V gene, CDR1 is MGHRA and CDR2 is YSYEKL. The CDR3 sequence is 15 residues long. In nucleotides, the CDR3 is TGCGCCAGCAGCCAAGCGGGACAAGCCACCGGGGAGCTGTTTTTT. Translating gives CASSQAGQATGELFF.

The gene calls are TRBV11-3 and TRBJ2-2; no clear D gene. Germline V gene lookup returns CDR1 SGHNT and CDR2 YENEEA. V was cut by 4 bases and J by 6 bases, with 9 bases left in between. The CDR3 totals 13 residues. The CDR3 spells CASSSVRAGELFF. CDR3 DNA: TGTGCCAGCAGCTCAGTCCGGGCCGGGGAGCTGTTTTTT.

The V gene is TRBV6-1, the J gene TRBJ2-7, with D tentatively TRBD2 (5 bases). This CDR3 spans 15 amino acids. The V end lost 3 bases, the J end lost 2 bases, and 14 bases lay between the germline ends. Germline CDR1 is MNHNS and CDR2 is SASEGT. CDR3 nucleotides: TGTGCCAGCAGTGAGACAAGCGGAACCCCCTACGAGCAGTACTTC. Translation gives CASSETSGTPYEQYF.

The chain recombines TRBV6-5 with TRBJ1-3; D ambiguous. Trimming cost V 6 bases and J 0 bases, with 12 bases left between them. The CDR3 totals 15 residues. Per germline, CDR1 MNHEY and CDR2 SVGAGI. This chain's CDR3 is CASSRSSVSGNTIYF. The CDR3 DNA sequence: TGTGCCAGCAGCCGGAGTTCCGTCTCTGGAAACACCATATATTTT.

This clone was seen a few times. The V and J genes are TRBV5-5 and TRBJ1-2; unclear D gene. V lost 1 base to trimming and J lost 3 bases, with 19 bases between them. Germline CDR1 and CDR2: SGHKS and YYEKEE (reference sequence). The CDR3 covers 17 residues. CDR3 bases: TGTGCCAGCAGCTTGTTGGAGGGAGGCGGTGCTGACTATGGCTACACCTTC. Its protein is CASSLLEGGGADYGYTF.

V usage is TRBV5-4 and J usage is TRBJ1-2; a weak D match, TRBD1 (6 bases). V shed 0 bases and J shed 5 bases, with 8 bases lying between them. Germline CDR1 and CDR2: SGHNT and YYREEE (reference sequence). This CDR3 is built from 13 residues. The CDR3 coding sequence is TGTGCCAGCAGCTTGGGGACAGCGTATGGCTACACCTTC. As protein: CASSLGTAYGYTF.

The chain employs TRBV28 and TRBJ1-1; 10 bases agree with TRBD1. Per the germline V gene, CDR1 is MDHEN and CDR2 is SYDVKM. The CDR3 is 17 residues long. Losses at the gene ends were 2 bases for V and 3 bases for J; bases not matched to a gene: 9. The CDR3 nucleotides read TGTGCCAGCAGTTTAGTTACCCGGACAGGGGGATACACTGAAGCTTTCTTT. Residues: CASSLVTRTGGYTEAFF. The whole variable domain, remainder taken from reference TRBV28 and TRBJ1-1, is DVKVTQSSRYLVKRTGEKVFLECVQDMDHENMFWYRQDPGLGLRLIYFSYDVKMKEKGDIPEGYSVSREKKERFSLILESASTNQTSMYLCASSLVTRTGGYTEAFFGQGTRLTVV.

The chain is built from TRBV7-9 and TRBJ2-1, with D hard to call. Trimming stripped 5 bases from V and 6 bases from J, with 8 bases between. This CDR3 spans 12 amino acids. CDR1 and CDR2 from the germline V gene are SEHNR and FQNEAQ (reference sequence). The CDR3 loop reads CASSKRTNEQFF. In DNA, the CDR3 is TGTGCCAGCAGCAAGAGAACCAATGAGCAGTTCTTC.

The rearrangement uses TRBV9 and TRBJ2-3; TRBD1 agrees at 8 bases. The length of the CDR3 is 15 residues. V lost 3 bases, J lost 0 bases, and 3 bases stayed unmatched. Germline CDR1 and CDR2: SGDLS and YYNGEE. As DNA, the CDR3 is TGTGCCAGCAGCGCGAGGACAGGGAGCACAGATACGCAGTATTTT. Amino acid sequence: CASSARTGSTDTQYF.

The rearrangement joins TRBV5-6 to TRBJ1-4; 8 bases match TRBD1. The CDR3 is 15 amino acids. The ends lost 5 bases at V and 3 bases at J; junction bases unmatched: 6. CDR1 is SGHDT and CDR2 is YYEEEE in the germline V gene. CDR3 in amino acids: CASRPRGLSNEKLFF. The CDR3 nucleotides are TGTGCCAGCAGGCCCAGGGGGCTATCTAATGAAAAACTGTTTTTT.

This clone was counted only a few times. This chain uses TRBV6-6 with TRBJ2-7; 15 bases align to TRBD2. The V gene's germline CDR1 is MNHNY and CDR2 SVGAGI (reference sequence). The CDR3 contains 15 residues. J lost 5 bases, V lost 6 bases, and 5 bases had no gene match. The CDR3 is CASRGTSGRTDEQYF. Written as DNA, the CDR3 is TGTGCCAGCAGGGGGACTAGCGGGAGGACTGACGAGCAGTACTTC.

Comments on this clone: Different DNA sequences within this sample yield the same CDR3. V is TRBV9 and J is TRBJ2-1; 12 positions agree with TRBD2. Per germline, CDR1 SGDLS and CDR2 YYNGEE. Trimming removed 3 bases from V and 6 bases from J; junction bases left unmatched: 4. The CDR3 length is 15 residues. The CDR3 nucleotides read TGTGCCAGCAGCGGGCTAGCGGGGGGGCGCAATGAGCAGTTCTTC. It is translated as CASSGLAGGRNEQFF.

This clone was detected only once. This chain uses TRBV9 with TRBJ2-1, with 10 nucleotides matching TRBD2. Germline lookup yields CDR1 SGDLS and CDR2 YYNGEE. This CDR3 is 17 amino acids long. With V trimmed by 7 bases and J by 1 base, 11 bases remained unmatched. The CDR3 nucleotides read TGTGCCAGCGGAGGTCTAGCGGGGGAGCGGTCCTACAATGAGCAGTTCTTC. Protein product: CASGGLAGERSYNEQFF. The complete variable domain, with remaining parts taken from reference TRBV9 and TRBJ2-1, reads DSGVTQTPKHLITATGQRVTLRCSPRSGDLSVYWYQQSLDQGLQFLIQYYNGEERAKGNILERFSAQQFPDLHSELNLSSLELGDSALYFCASGGLAGERSYNEQFFGPGTRLTVL.

This clone was observed a few times. The V gene is TRBV30, the J gene TRBJ2-2; 10 bases match TRBD2. CDR1 and CDR2 (germline): GTSNPN, SVGIG (reference sequence). J was trimmed by 5 bases and V by 3 bases; bases with no gene match: 6. The CDR3 totals 15 residues. The CDR3 DNA follows: TGTGCCTGGAGGGAGCGGGGGGGCCTTACCGGGGAGCTGTTTTTT. This encodes CAWRERGGLTGELFF. Drawing the rest from reference TRBV30 and TRBJ2-2, the complete variable domain is SQTIHQWPATLVQPVGSPLSLECTVEGTSNPNLYWYRQAAGRGLQLLFYSVGIGQISSEVPQNLSASRPQDRQFILSSKKLLLSDSGFYLCAWRERGGLTGELFFGEGSRLTVL.

Concerning this clone: Other DNA sequences within the sample encode an identical CDR3. The chain combines TRBV5-1 with TRBJ2-1; 8 bases map to TRBD2. This CDR3 has 14 amino acids. CDR1 is SGHRS and CDR2 is YFSETQ in the germline V gene. Losses at the gene ends were 6 bases for V and 4 bases for J; bases not matched to a gene: 6. CDR3 coding DNA: TGCGCCAGCACCCCCAGCGGGGGATACAATGAGCAGTTCTTC. Protein product: CASTPSGGYNEQFF.

The rearrangement joins TRBV11-3 to TRBJ2-2; D is perhaps TRBD1 (6 bases). V was clipped by 5 bases and J by 4 bases, with 11 bases between them. CDR1 is SGHNT, CDR2 YENEEA, per germline. The length of the CDR3 is 14 residues. Here the CDR3 reads CASSRGQSTGELFF. DNA for the CDR3: TGTGCCAGCAGCCGTGGACAGTCCACCGGGGAGCTGTTTTTT.

This chain joins TRBV30 and TRBJ2-5; TRBD1 might be the D (5 bases). V was cut by 4 bases and J by 7 bases, with 13 bases left in between. The germline CDR1 and CDR2 sequences are GTSNPN and SVGIG (reference sequence). CDR3 length: 12 residues. Here the CDR3 reads CAWNPGLATQYF. Written as DNA, the CDR3 is TGTGCCTGGAACCCAGGGTTGGCGACCCAGTACTTC.

V usage is TRBV21-1 and J usage is TRBJ2-5; the D call of TRBD1 is as the table states it, not checked on the DNA. TRBV21-1 is a documented pseudogene. The CDR3 sequence is 16 residues long. DNA of the CDR3: TGTGCCAGCAGCGTAGGAAACATAGGGGGTTATGAGACCCAGTACTTC. The encoded protein is CASSVGNIGGYETQYF.

A few counts support this clone. V is TRBV4-1 and J is TRBJ2-3, with 11 bases matching TRBD2. Trimming removed 1 base from V and 6 bases from J; junction bases left unmatched: 9. The germline gives CDR1 MGHRA, CDR2 YSYEKL. This CDR3 is built from 17 residues. CDR3 nucleotide sequence: TGCGCCAGCAGCCAAGGGTCTAGCGGGGGGCCCTGGGATACGCAGTATTTT. Residues: CASSQGSSGGPWDTQYF.

This sequence joins TRBV30 and TRBJ1-2; 7 bases agree with TRBD1. Germline assignment: CDR1 GTSNPN and CDR2 SVGIG (reference sequence). The length of the CDR3 is 15 residues. The J segment lost 8 bases and the V segment lost 2 bases, leaving 14 bases of the junction unmatched. CDR3 region: CAWSSAGRGRWGYTF. The CDR3 DNA is TGTGCCTGGAGTTCTGCGGGAAGGGGGCGTTGGGGCTACACCTTC.